Each of the 7 T cell receptor beta chains below was sequenced from the same sample in a study of T cell responses to AZD1222 COVID-19 vaccine. Here immunoSEQ multiplex PCR was the method, and the copy in TCRdb shows in-frame clones only, minus some. The data show about 200,000 clones, over 80% seen once. Source: peripheral blood, taken on day 0 of AZD1222 vaccination. Receptors originate from an adult in good health.

There are a few counts of this clone. The chain recombines TRBV10-3 with TRBJ1-6; D is possibly TRBD1 (5 bases). Trimming took off 3 bases at V and 0 bases at J, with 9 bases between the two ends. CDR3 size: 16 residues. In germline, CDR1 is ENHRY, CDR2 SYGVKD. CDR3 nucleotide sequence: TGTGCCATCAGTGAAGGGGCCAACTCCTATAATTCACCCCTCCACTTT. It is translated as CAISEGANSYNSPLHF.

V is TRBV5-1 and J is TRBJ1-2; tentatively, D is TRBD1 (5 bases). Per the germline V gene, CDR1 is SGHRS and CDR2 is YFSETQ. Trimming stripped 4 bases from V and 7 bases from J, with 14 bases between. The CDR3 consists of 13 residues. The CDR3: CASSGDDSGGYTF. CDR3 in DNA: TGCGCCAGCAGCGGGGACGATTCGGGTGGCTACACCTTC.

This clone was found once. The V call is TRBV5-6, the J call TRBJ1-3; D call uncertain. This CDR3 comprises 12 residues. From germline, CDR1 is SGHDT and CDR2 YYEEEE. Trimming pared 2 bases from V and 3 bases from J, leaving 3 bases between. The DNA of the CDR3 is TGTGCCAGCAGCTTTATTGGAAACACCATATATTTT. This codes for CASSFIGNTIYF.

The V and J genes are TRBV25-1 and TRBJ2-1; D gene unclear. The CDR3 extends over 13 amino acids. Deletions cut 3 bases from V and 7 bases from J, with 10 bases between. Germline lookup yields CDR1 MGHDK and CDR2 SYGVNS. This chain's CDR3 is CASSDLGWNEQFF. DNA of the CDR3: TGTGCCAGCAGTGACCTTGGGTGGAATGAGCAGTTCTTC. Based on the CDR3 plus reference TRBV25-1 and TRBJ2-1, the full variable domain is EADIYQTPRYLVIGTGKKITLECSQTMGHDKMYWYQQDPGMELHLIHYSYGVNSTEKGDLSSESTVSRIRTEHFPLTLESARPSHTSQYLCASSDLGWNEQFFGPGTRLTVL.

This clone showed up just a few times. The genes are TRBV3-1 (or the pseudogene TRBV3-2) and TRBJ2-7, with TRBD1 matching 7 bases. Trimming took 4 bases from V and 6 from J; bases not matched to a gene: 6. Germline V gene sequence: CDR1 LGHDT, CDR2 YNNKEL (reference sequence). The CDR3 is 13 amino acids. The CDR3 DNA reads TGTGCCAGCAGCCCGACAGGGTCGGGCGAGCAGTACTTC. Translated: CASSPTGSGEQYF.

The V call is TRBV2, the J call TRBJ1-2; D is undetermined. This CDR3 region has 12 residues. The ends were cut back, 7 bases at V and 13 bases at J, with 19 bases in the middle. Germline loops: CDR1 SNHLY, CDR2 FYNNEI. CDR3 protein: CASKVQVEVGTF. In DNA, the CDR3 is TGTGCCAGCAAAGTTCAAGTGGAAGTGGGCACCTTC. Full variable domain (rest looked up from reference TRBV2 and TRBJ1-2): EPEVTQTPSHQVTQMGQEVILRCVPISNHLYFYWYRQILGQKVEFLVSFYNNEISEKSEIFDDQFSVERPDGSNFTLKIRSTKLEDSAMYFCASKVQVEVGTFGSGTRLTVV.

The V call is TRBV7-2, the J call TRBJ2-3; D possibly corresponds to TRBD1 (5 bases). This CDR3 comprises 15 residues. Germline assignment: CDR1 SGHTA and CDR2 FQGNSA. V lost 0 bases and J 2 bases, leaving 9 bases between the germline ends. The DNA of the CDR3 is TGTGCCAGCAGCTTAGCTCTGACAGACACAGATACGCAGTATTTT. Protein product: CASSLALTDTDTQYF. Based on the CDR3 plus reference TRBV7-2 and TRBJ2-3, the full variable domain is GAGVSQSPSNKVTEKGKDVELRCDPISGHTALYWYRQSLGQGLEFLIYFQGNSAPDKSGLPSDRFSAERTGGSVSTLTIQRTQQEDSAVYLCASSLALTDTDTQYFGPGTRLTVL.